The 3 T cell receptor beta chains below come from one sample, sequenced in a study of T-cell memory formation after mild COVID-19. MiXCR, run by TCRdb on the 5' RACE reads, gives a single entry per CDR3 protein. Of over 350,000 distinct CDR3 sequences in the sample, roughly 15% were seen once. Sequencing was carried out using PBMCs or a T cell subset sorted from them (not recorded which). These receptors were taken from a young man who had mild COVID-19 (a few samples of this study predate the infection). Cell type and time point are not known.

This clonotype has only a few counts. This chain uses TRBV11-2 with TRBJ2-1; 10 bases align to TRBD2. Germline V gene lookup returns CDR1 SGHAT and CDR2 FQNNGV. The CDR3 is 16 residues long. V was clipped by 1 base and J by 4 bases; unmatched bases: 4. DNA of the CDR3: TGTGCCAGCAGCTTAGGATCTAGCGGGAGTTACAATGAGCAGTTCTTC. Translated: CASSLGSSGSYNEQFF.

This chain joins TRBV6-2 or TRBV6-3 and TRBJ2-5; 8 nucleotides line up with TRBD2. In germline, CDR1 is MNHEY, CDR2 SVGEGT. The CDR3 loop spans 15 amino acids. J lost 2 bases, V lost 11 bases, and 13 bases had no gene match. CDR3 nucleotide sequence: TGTGCCGGCGCGCCCCGGGGGGGCCAACAAGAGACCCAGTACTTC. Its translation is CAGAPRGGQQETQYF.

V and J are TRBV5-4 and TRBJ1-2; D is perhaps TRBD1 (6 bases). CDR3 length equals 15 residues. The ends were cut back, 0 bases at V and 0 bases at J, with 9 bases in the middle. CDR1 and CDR2 (germline): SGHNT, YYREEE (reference sequence). CDR3 sequence: CASSLEGHPNYGYTF. CDR3 DNA: TGTGCCAGCAGCTTGGAGGGACACCCTAACTATGGCTACACCTTC. The full variable domain, rest sourced from reference TRBV5-4 and TRBJ1-2, is ETGVTQSPTHLIKTRGQQVTLRCSSQSGHNTVSWYQQALGQGPQFIFQYYREEENGRGNFPPRFSGLQFPNYSSELNVNALELDDSALYLCASSLEGHPNYGYTFGSGTRLTVV.